Below are 30 T cell receptor beta chains sequenced from a single sample in a study of blood T cell repertoires in COVID-19. Libraries were prepared by immunoSEQ multiplex PCR; TCRdb keeps only in-frame clonotypes and omits some of them. The table lists 60,000 to 70,000 clones, 86% of them singletons. The source material was peripheral blood. These receptors were taken from a man aged 50 or older with active COVID-19.

The V call is TRBV11-2, the J call TRBJ2-1; possibly TRBD2 for D (5 bases). The V end was cut by 5 bases, the J end by 2 bases, with 16 bases between. The length of the CDR3 is 16 residues. Germline V gene lookup returns CDR1 SGHAT and CDR2 FQNNGV. CDR3 sequence reads: CASSLGLGGTYNEQFF. CDR3 nucleotides: TGTGCCAGCAGCCTGGGCCTAGGAGGAACCTACAATGAGCAGTTCTTC.

This clone showed up just once. This chain connects TRBV2 to TRBJ1-5; D call uncertain. V was clipped by 8 bases and J by 0 bases, with 14 bases between them. Germline V gene lookup returns CDR1 SNHLY and CDR2 FYNNEI. The CDR3 is made up of 15 amino acids. CDR3 sequence reads: CASRPGGHSNQPQHF. Here the CDR3 DNA reads TGTGCCAGCCGTCCGGGAGGTCATAGCAATCAGCCCCAGCATTTT.

The rearrangement uses TRBV10-3 and TRBJ2-2; D not resolved. This CDR3 contains 13 residues. CDR1 ENHRY and CDR2 SYGVKD come from the germline V gene. V shed 6 bases and J shed 3 bases, with 8 bases lying between them. The CDR3 nucleotides are TGTGCCATCAGGCGACACGACACCGGGGAGCTGTTTTTT. The encoded protein is CAIRRHDTGELFF.

This clone was observed a single time. The V call is TRBV30, the J call TRBJ2-4; possibly TRBD2 for D (5 bases). Germline values: CDR1 GTSNPN, CDR2 SVGIG (reference sequence). V shed 2 bases and J shed 1 base, with 12 bases lying between them. The CDR3 contains 15 residues. The CDR3 DNA sequence: TGTGCCTGGAGTCCAGGACCGGGGGCCAAAAACATTCAGTACTTC. Translating it yields CAWSPGPGAKNIQYF.

This chain joins TRBV28 and TRBJ1-5; D is unclear. Germline V gene data show CDR1 as MDHEN and CDR2 as SYDVKM. The CDR3 loop spans 14 amino acids. The ends were cut back, 3 bases at V and 9 bases at J, with 15 bases in the middle. DNA for the CDR3: TGTGCCAGCAGTTTGATTGTGGGCGCGGGGCCCCAGCATTTT. This codes for CASSLIVGAGPQHF.

The chain combines TRBV5-4 with TRBJ2-1; the D gene is possibly TRBD1 (5 bases). Between the trimmed V and J ends, which lost 0 bases and 9 bases, there was a span of 7 bases. The CDR3 consists of 12 residues. Germline V gene lookup returns CDR1 SGHNT and CDR2 YYREEE (reference sequence). CDR3 residues: CASSLVGREQFF. The CDR3 nucleotides read TGTGCCAGCAGCTTGGTGGGGCGTGAGCAGTTCTTC.

The gene calls are TRBV7-2 and TRBJ1-1; no firm D call. The germline V gene encodes CDR1 SGHTA and CDR2 FQGNSA. The CDR3 contains 15 residues. V lost 2 bases, J lost 5 bases, and 15 bases lay in between. Here the CDR3 DNA reads TGTGCCAGCAGCTTACAAAAAAGCGGATATACTGAAGCTTTCTTT. Amino acids: CASSLQKSGYTEAFF.

The chain carries TRBV4-1 and TRBJ2-7, with D possibly being TRBD1 (6 bases). Trimming left V 1 base short and J 4 bases short, with 8 bases between. CDR3 length equals 13 residues. CDR1 is MGHRA and CDR2 is YSYEKL in the germline V gene. CDR3 coding DNA: TGCGCCAGCAGCCAAGCCCAGGGGTACGAGCAGTACTTC. Encoded protein: CASSQAQGYEQYF.

As DNA, the CDR3 is TGTGCCAGCAGCCAAGAACCCCGGGACAGGGTAACCTACGAGCAGTACTTC. Translated, it gives CASSQEPRDRVTYEQYF. V and J are TRBV4-2 and TRBJ2-7; the match to TRBD1 covers 9 bases. Germline lookup yields CDR1 LGHNA and CDR2 YNFKEQ. The CDR3 spans 17 residues. Unmatched junction bases numbered 8, after V lost 0 bases and J lost 2 bases.

As for this clone: Germline is not matched at one junction end, which may reflect a read error. V and J are TRBV7-2 and TRBJ2-5; D unresolved. Germline V gene data show CDR1 as SGHTA and CDR2 as FQGNSA. This CDR3 contains 12 residues. The CDR3 here is CASSFSRLGLNF. Written as DNA, the CDR3 is TGTGCCAGCAGCTTCTCCCGACTGGGTTTGAACTTC.

The gene calls are TRBV6-2 or TRBV6-3 and TRBJ1-3; D gene uncertain. V was pared by 2 bases and J by 0 bases, with 11 bases between. The length of the CDR3 is 16 residues. CDR1 MNHEY and CDR2 SVGEGT come from the germline V gene. The CDR3 sequence: CASSYLRLSSGNTIYF. The CDR3 DNA reads TGTGCCAGCAGTTACCTCCGGTTGAGCTCTGGAAACACCATATATTTT.

This rearrangement joins TRBV2 to TRBJ1-1, with 8 bases lining up with TRBD1. Germline CDR1 SNHLY, CDR2 FYNNEI. This CDR3 comprises 15 residues. With 6 bases clipped from V and 4 bases from J, the junction kept 10 bases outside the gene matches. DNA of the CDR3: TGTGCCAGCAGGGGACAGGTGCTGGGGAGCACTGAAGCTTTCTTT. Residues: CASRGQVLGSTEAFF.

The chain recombines TRBV13 with TRBJ2-3, with TRBD2 matching over 7 bases. Trimming cost V 1 base and J 3 bases; bases outside gene matches: 13. Per germline, CDR1 PRHDT and CDR2 FYEKMQ (reference sequence). This CDR3 comprises 18 residues. The CDR3 nucleotides read TGTGCCAGCAGCTTAGAAGGCGCGGCTAGCGGTCGGACAGATACGCAGTATTTT. It translates to CASSLEGAASGRTDTQYF.

The chain carries TRBV7-2 and TRBJ2-7; TRBD2 matches 9 bases. CDR1 SGHTA and CDR2 FQGNSA come from the germline V gene. The CDR3 has 15 amino acids. V trimming: 1 base; J trimming: 5 bases; junction bases outside the gene matches: 6. Written as DNA, the CDR3 is TGTGCCAGCAGCTTAGTGGGCGGGGGGGCAAACGAGCAGTACTTC. It codes for CASSLVGGGANEQYF.

This clone appeared a single time. V gene TRBV18 combines with J gene TRBJ2-1; 8 bases match TRBD1. Unmatched junction bases numbered 7, after V lost 6 bases and J lost 6 bases. The CDR3 runs 14 residues. The germline gives CDR1 KGHSH, CDR2 LQKENI. The CDR3 loop reads CASSRDRKTNEQFF. In nucleotides, the CDR3 is TGTGCCAGCTCCCGGGACAGGAAAACCAATGAGCAGTTCTTC. Combining the CDR3 with reference TRBV18 and TRBJ2-1 gives the whole variable domain NAGVMQNPRHLVRRRGQEARLRCSPMKGHSHVYWYRQLPEEGLKFMVYLQKENIIDESGMPKERFSAEFPKEGPSILRIQQVVRGDSAAYFCASSRDRKTNEQFFGPGTRLTVL.

The J gene is TRBJ2-1, the V gene TRBV7-2; TRBD2 matches at 14 bases. The J segment lost 0 bases and the V segment lost 5 bases, leaving 9 bases of the junction unmatched. CDR3 length equals 19 residues. Germline V lookup: CDR1 SGHTA, CDR2 FQGNSA. The CDR3 DNA sequence: TGTGCCAGCAGCCGGACCGGGACTAGCGGGGGCTTCTCCTACAATGAGCAGTTCTTC. Its translation: CASSRTGTSGGFSYNEQFF. Full variable domain (rest looked up from reference TRBV7-2 and TRBJ2-1): GAGVSQSPSNKVTEKGKDVELRCDPISGHTALYWYRQSLGQGLEFLIYFQGNSAPDKSGLPSDRFSAERTGGSVSTLTIQRTQQEDSAVYLCASSRTGTSGGFSYNEQFFGPGTRLTVL.

This clone has just one count. This sample includes further DNA sequences coding for the same CDR3. The chain recombines TRBV28 with TRBJ1-5; D remains ambiguous. The CDR3 covers 17 residues. Germline-derived CDR1 and CDR2 are MDHEN and SYDVKM. The V and J ends lost 2 bases and 1 base respectively, with 15 bases between them. In nucleotides, the CDR3 is TGTGCCAGCAGTTTACCCCCACGGGTCCGGAGCAATCAGCCCCAGCATTTT. It codes for CASSLPPRVRSNQPQHF. The full variable domain, completed using reference TRBV28 and TRBJ1-5, is DVKVTQSSRYLVKRTGEKVFLECVQDMDHENMFWYRQDPGLGLRLIYFSYDVKMKEKGDIPEGYSVSREKKERFSLILESASTNQTSMYLCASSLPPRVRSNQPQHFGDGTRLSIL.

This rearrangement joins TRBV6-5 to TRBJ1-1; D may be TRBD1 (5 bases). The CDR3 spans 11 residues. Germline lookup yields CDR1 MNHEY and CDR2 SVGAGI. Trimming removed 6 bases at V and 11 bases at J, with 13 bases between. This CDR3 reads CASRGVNVAFF. In nucleotides, the CDR3 is TGTGCCAGCAGAGGGGTGAACGTCGCTTTCTTT.

Remarks on this clone: It is unclear where the CDR3 begins or ends on the DNA, so no DNA is shown, and the CDR3 is as TCRdb lists it. The rearrangement joins TRBV19 to TRBJ1-4. The CDR3 numbers 13 amino acids, ends counted. Germline values: CDR1 LNHDA, CDR2 SQIVND (reference sequence). This CDR3 reads CATGDFGNEKLFF.

The CDR3 DNA reads as TGTGCCAGTAGTAGAGGGTACAATGAGCAGTTCTTC. Translation gives CASSRGYNEQFF. The rearrangement uses TRBV19 and TRBJ2-1; tentative D call: TRBD2 (5 bases). The V end lost 4 bases, the J end lost 4 bases, and 5 bases lay between the germline ends. The CDR3 is made up of 12 amino acids. The V gene's germline CDR1 is LNHDA and CDR2 SQIVND (reference sequence).

CDR3 DNA sequence: TGTGCCAGCAGCTTAGCGGGACACGAGAACACTGAAGCTTTCTTT. It specifies CASSLAGHENTEAFF. This chain connects TRBV11-3 to TRBJ1-1, with D maybe TRBD1 (6 bases). V was shortened by 1 base and J by 1 base, with 10 bases between the two germline ends. From germline, CDR1 is SGHNT and CDR2 YENEEA. The CDR3 length is 15 residues.

The CDR3 sequence: CASSDLAGGYTEQFF. In DNA form, the CDR3 reads TGTGCCAGCAGTGATTTAGCGGGGGGGTATACTGAGCAGTTCTTC. The chain carries TRBV6-1 and TRBJ2-1, with 11 bases aligning to TRBD2. Trimming cost V 3 bases and J 9 bases; bases outside gene matches: 7. The CDR3 runs to 15 residues. Per germline, CDR1 MNHNS and CDR2 SASEGT.

This clone was observed a single time. This sequence joins TRBV7-9 and TRBJ2-7; the D is unclear. Germline lookup yields CDR1 SEHNR and CDR2 FQNEAQ (reference sequence). CDR3 length equals 14 residues. V shed 5 bases and J shed 0 bases, with 11 bases lying between them. CDR3 sequence reads: CASSRAPRSYEQYF. The CDR3 coding sequence is TGTGCCAGCAGCAGGGCCCCCCGCTCCTACGAGCAGTACTTC.

The chain employs TRBV28 and TRBJ1-1; no clear D gene. The ends were cut back, 3 bases at V and 3 bases at J, with 11 bases in the middle. Looked up from germline, CDR1 is MDHEN and CDR2 is SYDVKM. CDR3 length: 14 amino acids. CDR3 sequence: CASSFGLVDTEAFF. CDR3 in DNA: TGTGCCAGCAGTTTTGGGCTGGTAGACACTGAAGCTTTCTTT.

This chain connects TRBV7-2 to TRBJ2-5; a possible D gene is TRBD2 (7 bases). The germline V and J ends were trimmed by 8 bases and 4 bases, with 20 bases remaining between them. Germline V gives CDR1 SGHTA, CDR2 FQGNSA. The CDR3 contains 15 residues. The CDR3 reads CASGEGGAPRETQYF. For the CDR3, the DNA is TGTGCCAGCGGGGAGGGGGGTGCCCCCCGAGAGACCCAGTACTTC. Full variable domain (rest looked up from reference TRBV7-2 and TRBJ2-5): GAGVSQSPSNKVTEKGKDVELRCDPISGHTALYWYRQSLGQGLEFLIYFQGNSAPDKSGLPSDRFSAERTGGSVSTLTIQRTQQEDSAVYLCASGEGGAPRETQYFGPGTRLLVL.

The genes are TRBV2 and TRBJ2-2, with 10 bases identical to TRBD1. CDR3 size: 15 residues. Losses at the gene ends were 8 bases for V and 4 bases for J; bases not matched to a gene: 7. Germline loops: CDR1 SNHLY, CDR2 FYNNEI. The CDR3 DNA reads TGTGCCAGCCGACGACAGGGGGCGCCCACCGGGGAGCTGTTTTTT. Encoded protein: CASRRQGAPTGELFF. Full variable domain (remainder filled in from reference TRBV2 and TRBJ2-2): EPEVTQTPSHQVTQMGQEVILRCVPISNHLYFYWYRQILGQKVEFLVSFYNNEISEKSEIFDDQFSVERPDGSNFTLKIRSTKLEDSAMYFCASRRQGAPTGELFFGEGSRLTVL.

CDR3 in amino acids: CASSFSPRQGRNTGELFF. The CDR3 bases are TGTGCCAGTAGTTTTTCCCCCCGACAGGGCCGAAACACCGGGGAGCTGTTTTTT. V is TRBV19 and J is TRBJ2-2; 7 bases are a match to TRBD1. The CDR3 is 18 residues long. V lost 5 bases and J lost 2; bases outside the gene matches: 14. Germline assignment: CDR1 LNHDA and CDR2 SQIVND (reference sequence). Looking up the rest from reference TRBV19 and TRBJ2-2 gives the full variable domain: DGGITQSPKYLFRKEGQNVTLSCEQNLNHDAMYWYRQDPGQGLRLIYYSQIVNDFQKGDIAEGYSVSREKKESFPLTVTSAQKNPTAFYLCASSFSPRQGRNTGELFFGEGSRLTVL.

This clone has more than one count but fewer than ten. The chain joins TRBV27 to TRBJ2-2, with 8 bases that match TRBD2. CDR1 MNHEY and CDR2 SMNVEV come from the germline V gene (reference sequence). The CDR3 length is 15 residues. The junction had 4 bases not matched to a gene; V was cut back by 6 bases and J by 1 base. CDR3 nucleotides: TGTGCCAGCAGACTAGCGGAGAGGAACACCGGGGAGCTGTTTTTT. The encoded protein is CASRLAERNTGELFF.

The chain couples TRBV27 to TRBJ2-1; TRBD1 agrees at 9 bases. This CDR3 has 17 amino acids. Germline V CDR1 and CDR2: MNHEY, SMNVEV (reference sequence). Trimming at V came to 4 bases and at J to 4 bases, leaving 11 bases not matched to a gene. The CDR3 DNA sequence: TGTGCCAGCAGTTCCCCTCTAAACAGGGGGCTTTACAATGAGCAGTTCTTC. Its protein product is CASSSPLNRGLYNEQFF.

This clone was recorded only once. The chain couples TRBV13 to TRBJ2-7, with a possible D match to TRBD2 (6 bases). The germline CDR1 and CDR2 sequences are PRHDT and FYEKMQ (reference sequence). The CDR3 consists of 16 residues. V was cut by 1 base and J by 2 bases, with 15 bases left in between. The CDR3 nucleotides read TGTGCCAGCAGCTTAGCGGGAGCGAGAGTTGCCTACGAGCAGTACTTC. Translating it yields CASSLAGARVAYEQYF. Combining the CDR3 with reference TRBV13 and TRBJ2-7 gives the whole variable domain AAGVIQSPRHLIKEKRETATLKCYPIPRHDTVYWYQQGPGQDPQFLISFYEKMQSDKGSIPDRFSAQQFSDYHSELNMSSLELGDSALYFCASSLAGARVAYEQYFGPGTRLTVT.